A selection of T cell receptor beta chains follows, all from one sample in a study of T cell responses to AZD1222 COVID-19 vaccine. Measured with immunoSEQ multiplex PCR; TCRdb has only the in-frame clones, and not every one. The sample has under 170,000 clones, about 93% seen once. Material: peripheral blood, obtained on day 0 of AZD1222 vaccination. These receptors were taken from an adult in good health. Each CDR3 is given with its conserved first and last residue. Fields, in order: CDR3 length, V gene, J gene, CDR3 protein.

>14|TRBV2|TRBJ1-2
CASSDRGGGDGYTF
>17|TRBV4-3|TRBJ2-1
CASSQAYSGSRFNEQFF
>14|TRBV11-2|TRBJ2-1
CASSWDSGGDEQFF
>15|TRBV9|TRBJ2-5
CASSTPTSAQETQYF
>13|TRBV5-6|TRBJ1-2
CASRKPGGLGYTF
>10|TRBV6-6|TRBJ2-1
CASSSNEQFF
>16|TRBV4-2|TRBJ1-2
CASSQSAGAGLYGYTF
>15|TRBV3-1/TRBV3-2|TRBJ2-1
CASSPGTSPYNEQFF
>13|TRBV21-1|TRBJ1-3
CASSKGSGNTIYF
>17|TRBV7-7|TRBJ2-1
CASSLQQGPSSYNEQFF
>17|TRBV28|TRBJ1-5
CASSSPGEQGGHQPQHF
>13|TRBV20-1|TRBJ1-2
CSASLLTYPGYTF